A single sample gave rise to the 2 T cell receptor beta chains below, sequenced in a study of blood T cell repertoires in COVID-19. The method was immunoSEQ multiplex PCR; TCRdb's version includes in-frame clones alone and lacks a portion of them. There are around 300,000 clones in the sample; over 75% occur only once, and around 4.6% lies in the top ten. Material for sequencing was PBMCs or T cells enriched from blood (not recorded which). The receptor set was obtained from a man younger than 45 who had recovered from COVID-19.

This sequence joins TRBV19 and TRBJ2-7; 9 nucleotides line up with TRBD2. Per germline, CDR1 LNHDA and CDR2 SQIVND (reference sequence). V gave up 4 bases and J gave up 3 bases; unmatched junction bases: 7. This CDR3 has 15 amino acids. The CDR3 spells CASSTTSGTIYEQYF. The DNA of the CDR3 is TGTGCCAGTAGTACGACTAGCGGTACGATCTACGAGCAGTACTTC.

This clone was detected a few times. This rearrangement joins TRBV9 to TRBJ1-3, with no clear D. Germline V gene sequence: CDR1 SGDLS, CDR2 YYNGEE. V was pared by 3 bases and J by 0 bases, with 10 bases between. This CDR3 region has 15 residues. In nucleotides, the CDR3 is TGTGCCAGCAGCGAAACAGTTAACTCTGGAAACACCATATATTTT. It specifies CASSETVNSGNTIYF.